These T cell receptor beta chains were read from a single sample in a study of cytomegalovirus exposure and HLA in healthy donors. Generated by immunoSEQ multiplex PCR, the TCRdb table keeps only in-frame clones and is missing some. The table records 110,000 to 150,000 clones, approximately 94% of them present only once. Sequencing was performed on PBMCs. Source of these receptors: a man between 18 and 29 years old in good health and CMV-seropositive. CDR3s include the opening cysteine and the closing phenylalanine or tryptophan. A D gene is named only where the DNA matches it firmly. Some rows mark clone size as missing; the rest say once, few, many or name a class of expanded clone.

>NA|NA|TRBJ2-1|TRBV4-2
CASSQDEGPSYNEQFF
TGTGCCAGCAGCCAAGATGAGGGTCCCTCCTACAATGAGCAGTTCTTC
>TRBD1|NA|TRBJ2-7|TRBV5-4
CASSLLRPGQGNEQYF
TGTGCCAGCAGCTTGTTAAGGCCGGGACAGGGAAACGAGCAGTACTTC
>TRBD1|NA|TRBJ1-4|TRBV5-1
CASSLWGQGEKLFF
TGCGCCAGCAGCTTGTGGGGACAGGGGGAAAAACTGTTTTTT
>TRBD2|NA|TRBJ2-2|TRBV5-1
CASSLDYIPRTSEHTGELFF
TGCGCCAGCAGCTTGGACTACATCCCCCGGACTAGCGAGCACACCGGGGAGCTGTTTTTT
>TRBD1|NA|TRBJ2-3|TRBV5-5
CASSLATTGGTDTQYF
TGTGCCAGCAGCTTGGCAACTACAGGGGGCACAGATACGCAGTATTTT
>NA|NA|TRBJ2-5|TRBV2
CASSEGRQPKETQYF
TGTGCCAGCAGTGAAGGCCGACAGCCAAAAGAGACCCAGTACTTC
>NA|NA|TRBJ2-3|TRBV28
CASSHVWRVRTDTQYF
TGTGCCAGCAGTCACGTTTGGCGGGTACGCACAGATACGCAGTATTTT
>TRBD2|NA|TRBJ2-7|TRBV5-1
CASSASSGSFYEQYF
TGCGCCAGCAGCGCTTCTAGCGGGAGCTTCTACGAGCAGTACTTC
>NA|NA|TRBJ2-2|TRBV28
CASTIPEVQANTGELFF
TGTGCCAGCACCATCCCTGAGGTACAGGCTAACACCGGGGAGCTGTTTTTT
>TRBD1|once|TRBJ2-5|TRBV5-1
CASSFGQGEETQYF
TGCGCCAGCAGCTTTGGACAGGGGGAAGAGACCCAGTACTTC
>NA|NA|TRBJ1-2|TRBV4-1
CASSQPIEVQGPRDGYTF
TGCGCCAGCAGCCAGCCAATTGAGGTACAGGGTCCTAGGGATGGCTACACCTTC
>TRBD2|NA|TRBJ2-7|TRBV27
CASSSRGTSGHYEQYF
TGTGCCAGCAGTTCCCGCGGGACTAGCGGACACTACGAGCAGTACTTC
>NA|NA|TRBJ2-7|TRBV7-9
CASSDSYEQYF
TGTGCCAGCAGCGATAGCTACGAGCAGTACTTC
>TRBD1|NA|TRBJ2-7|TRBV6-6
CASSRPGTGDEQYF
TGTGCCAGCAGCCGTCCCGGGACAGGGGACGAGCAGTACTTC
>NA|NA|TRBJ1-5|TRBV5-1
CASSFGPFDQPQHF
TGCGCCAGCAGCTTCGGTCCCTTCGATCAGCCCCAGCATTTT
>NA|NA|TRBJ2-2|TRBV5-1
CASSLRQVNTGELFF
TGCGCCAGCAGCTTGAGACAGGTGAACACCGGGGAGCTGTTTTTT
>NA|NA|TRBJ1-2|TRBV6-5
CASSYSTWGGGYTF
TGTGCCAGCAGTTACTCGACTTGGGGAGGTGGCTACACCTTC
>TRBD1|NA|TRBJ2-4|TRBV19
CASSTRDRGRNIQYF
TGTGCCAGTAGTACCCGGGACAGGGGGCGGAACATTCAGTACTTC
>TRBD2|NA|TRBJ2-5|TRBV9
CASSEGREALGETQYF
TGTGCCAGCAGCGAAGGGCGGGAGGCCCTGGGGGAGACCCAGTACTTC
>NA|NA|TRBJ2-1|TRBV6-1
CASSGGPPNEQFF
TGTGCCAGCAGCGGGGGTCCACCCAATGAGCAGTTCTTC
>NA|NA|TRBJ1-5|TRBV5-1
CASSFGNQGSQPQHF
TGCGCCAGCAGCTTTGGAAACCAGGGAAGTCAGCCCCAGCATTTT
>NA|once|TRBJ2-7|TRBV28
CASSSPGHSYSYEQYF
TGTGCCAGCAGTTCCCCGGGACACTCCTACTCCTACGAGCAGTACTTC
>NA|NA|TRBJ2-3|TRBV7-9
CASSLASYSDTQYF
TGTGCCAGCAGCTTGGCTAGCTATTCAGATACGCAGTATTTT
>NA|NA|TRBJ2-1|TRBV5-1
CASTSTVSSYNEQFF
TGCGCCAGCACCTCCACGGTTAGCTCCTACAATGAGCAGTTCTTC
>NA|NA|TRBJ2-7|TRBV2
CASRTGGDWASGAQGQYF
TGTGCCAGCAGGACAGGGGGCGATTGGGCTAGCGGGGCCCAAGGGCAGTACTTC
>TRBD1|NA|TRBJ1-5|TRBV4-1
CASSQDPGQGKPQHF
TGCGCCAGCAGCCAAGATCCCGGACAGGGGAAGCCCCAGCATTTT
>NA|NA|TRBJ2-5|TRBV30
CAHGAKGRETQYF
TGTGCCCATGGAGCCAAGGGGAGGGAGACCCAGTACTTC
>TRBD1|NA|TRBJ1-5|TRBV6-5
CASSYRDRESNQPQHF
TGTGCCAGCAGTTACCGGGACAGGGAAAGCAATCAGCCCCAGCATTTT
>TRBD2|NA|TRBJ2-2|TRBV19
CASSLAPLAGGLDGELFF
TGTGCCAGTAGTCTCGCCCCACTAGCGGGAGGACTTGACGGGGAGCTGTTTTTT
>NA|NA|TRBJ2-7|TRBV6-1
CASEGVPYEQYF
TGTGCCAGCGAGGGTGTCCCCTACGAGCAGTACTTC
>NA|NA|TRBJ2-3|TRBV29-1
CSVEDRGGTDTQYF
TGCAGCGTTGAAGACAGGGGCGGCACAGATACGCAGTATTTT
>NA|NA|TRBJ2-5|TRBV6-1
CASSEPGLETQYF
TGTGCCAGCAGTGAACCCGGGTTAGAGACCCAGTACTTC
>NA|NA|TRBJ2-3|TRBV7-9
CASSSSTDTQYF
TGTGCCAGCAGCTCTAGCACAGATACGCAGTATTTT
>TRBD1|NA|TRBJ1-1|TRBV5-6
CASSRPWTGRTEAFF
TGTGCCAGCAGCCGTCCATGGACAGGGAGGACTGAAGCTTTCTTT
>TRBD1|NA|TRBJ2-2|TRBV10-3
CAISGTTGGADTGELFF
TGTGCCATCAGTGGAACGACAGGGGGCGCGGACACCGGGGAGCTGTTTTTT
>TRBD2|NA|TRBJ2-1|TRBV27
CASSPGTSGGNEQFF
TGTGCCAGCAGTCCCGGGACTAGTGGAGGCAATGAGCAGTTCTTC
>NA|NA|TRBJ2-7|TRBV2
CASNEGGRVSYEQYF
TGTGCCAGCAATGAAGGGGGGAGGGTCTCCTACGAGCAGTACTTC
>NA|NA|TRBJ1-2|TRBV4-1
CASSPNPTGNYGYTF
TGCGCCAGCAGCCCCAACCCGACGGGAAACTATGGCTACACCTTC
>TRBD1|NA|TRBJ2-2|TRBV15
CATSIMTGGTGELFF
TGTGCCACCAGCATCATGACAGGGGGAACCGGGGAGCTGTTTTTT
>NA|NA|TRBJ2-1|TRBV5-1
CASGPPGLSSYNEQFF
TGCGCCAGCGGGCCGCCGGGACTGTCCTCCTACAATGAGCAGTTCTTC
>TRBD1|once|TRBJ2-1|TRBV11-3
CASSLAHWTGRVQRWFF
TGTGCCAGCAGCTTAGCCCATTGGACAGGCCGGGTCCAACGCTGGTTCTTC
>TRBD1|NA|TRBJ1-1|TRBV28
CASSIPGTGNTEAFF
TGTGCCAGCAGTATCCCCGGGACAGGGAACACTGAAGCTTTCTTT
>TRBD1|NA|TRBJ1-5|TRBV27
CASSLLGDRGNQPQHF
TGTGCCAGCAGTTTATTGGGGGACAGGGGCAATCAGCCCCAGCATTTT
>TRBD2|NA|TRBJ2-7|TRBV7-2
CASSLGGSGIAPEQYF
TGTGCCAGCAGCTTAGGAGGTAGCGGGATTGCTCCCGAGCAGTACTTC
>TRBD1|NA|TRBJ1-1|TRBV5-1
CASSLLGQGAGAFF
TGCGCCAGCAGCTTGTTGGGCCAGGGGGCTGGGGCTTTCTTT
>NA|NA|TRBJ2-7|TRBV27
CASSLGQGNEQYF
TGTGCCAGCAGTTTAGGGCAGGGCAACGAGCAGTACTTC
>NA|NA|TRBJ2-7|TRBV6-1
CASSEGGRGAYEQYF
TGTGCCAGCAGTGAAGGAGGCAGGGGGGCCTACGAGCAGTACTTC
>TRBD2|NA|TRBJ2-5|TRBV10-3
CAISGGPSGRAEETQYF
TGTGCCATCAGTGGGGGACCTAGCGGGAGGGCCGAAGAGACCCAGTACTTC